The subject of this entry is one TCR beta chain. No antigen is known for it. Data came from immunoSEQ multiplex PCR; TCRdb stores just in-frame clones and leaves some out. The profile covers around 87,000 clones, with about nine tenths appearing a single time and roughly a tenth taken by the ten largest. This specimen comes from a study of T cell responses to AZD1222 COVID-19 vaccine. Whole-study results and caveats: Most donors were white British, females outnumbered males, and clonal diversity was possibly underestimated.

The CDR3 length is 15 residues. With 1 base clipped from V and 4 bases from J, the junction kept 4 bases outside the gene matches. Per germline, CDR1 SGHTA and CDR2 FQGNSA. The receptor comes from an adult in good health. Source: peripheral blood, taken on day 0 of AZD1222 vaccination. The chain couples TRBV7-2 to TRBJ2-7, with TRBD1 identical over 10 bases. CDR3 sequence reads: CASSLEGTGVYEQYF. CDR3 in DNA: TGTGCCAGCAGCTTAGAAGGGACAGGGGTGTACGAGCAGTACTTC.